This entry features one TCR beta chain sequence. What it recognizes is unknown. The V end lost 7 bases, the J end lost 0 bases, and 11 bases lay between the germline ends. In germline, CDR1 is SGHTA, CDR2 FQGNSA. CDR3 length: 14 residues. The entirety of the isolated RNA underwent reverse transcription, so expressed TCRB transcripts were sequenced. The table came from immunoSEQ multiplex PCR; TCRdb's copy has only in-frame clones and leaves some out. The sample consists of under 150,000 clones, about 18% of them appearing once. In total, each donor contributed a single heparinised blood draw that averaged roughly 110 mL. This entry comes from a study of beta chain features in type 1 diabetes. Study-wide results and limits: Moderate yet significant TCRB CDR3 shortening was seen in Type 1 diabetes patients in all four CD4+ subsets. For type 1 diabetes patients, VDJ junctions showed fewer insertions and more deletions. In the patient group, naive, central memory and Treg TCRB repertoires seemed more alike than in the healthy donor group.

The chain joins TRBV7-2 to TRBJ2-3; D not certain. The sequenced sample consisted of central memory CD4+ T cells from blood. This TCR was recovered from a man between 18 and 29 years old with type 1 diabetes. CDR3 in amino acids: CASTLGPSTDTQYF. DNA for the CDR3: TGTGCCAGCACCCTCGGGCCCAGCACAGATACGCAGTATTTT.